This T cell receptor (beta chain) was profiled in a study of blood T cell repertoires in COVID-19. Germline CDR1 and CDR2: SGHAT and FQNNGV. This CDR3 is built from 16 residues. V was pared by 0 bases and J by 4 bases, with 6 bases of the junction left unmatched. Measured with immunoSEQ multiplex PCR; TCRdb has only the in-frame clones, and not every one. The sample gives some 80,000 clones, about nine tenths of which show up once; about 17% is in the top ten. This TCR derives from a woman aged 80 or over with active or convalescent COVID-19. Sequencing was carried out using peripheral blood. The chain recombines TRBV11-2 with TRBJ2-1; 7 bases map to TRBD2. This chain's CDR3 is CASSLDRGVSYNEQFF. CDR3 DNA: TGTGCCAGCAGCTTAGACCGGGGGGTTTCGTACAATGAGCAGTTCTTC.